The clone carrying this T cell receptor (beta chain) has ten or more counts. These data are taken from a study of human T cells and chemical hapten exposure. About the study: All through the approximately 24-week study, the scalp of each patient received diphenylcyclopropenone doses weekly. Patch tests applied 0.01% DPC to the upper back, read at 6 days. Alopecia areata, totalis and universalis patients, mostly female, were included.

Time point reported: patch test 3, about 24 weeks after DPC sensitization. Regarding treatment: therapeutic diphenylcyclopropenone sensitization with weekly scalp DPC. Donors were 18 to 70-year-old alopecia patients suitable for DPC. TCRdb reprocessed the RACE reads with MiXCR, giving one entry per CDR3 protein. The sample includes approximately 32,000 distinct CDR3 sequences, almost 6% of them seen just once. CDR3 size: 12 residues. With 3 bases removed from V and 3 bases from J, the gap between germline ends came to 5 bases. CDR1 and CDR2 from the germline V gene are MNHNS and SASEGT. The sample in question was whole blood, obtained in connection with sensitization to the hapten diphenylcyclopropenone (DPC). This receptor was identified in a man in his thirties or forties with alopecia areata. Some clones in this sample may be carry-over from other donors' samples. The gene calls are TRBV6-1 and TRBJ2-5, with no clear D. In nucleotides, the CDR3 is TGTGCCAGCAGTGATTGGGAAGAGACCCAGTACTTC. Its translation is CASSDWEETQYF.